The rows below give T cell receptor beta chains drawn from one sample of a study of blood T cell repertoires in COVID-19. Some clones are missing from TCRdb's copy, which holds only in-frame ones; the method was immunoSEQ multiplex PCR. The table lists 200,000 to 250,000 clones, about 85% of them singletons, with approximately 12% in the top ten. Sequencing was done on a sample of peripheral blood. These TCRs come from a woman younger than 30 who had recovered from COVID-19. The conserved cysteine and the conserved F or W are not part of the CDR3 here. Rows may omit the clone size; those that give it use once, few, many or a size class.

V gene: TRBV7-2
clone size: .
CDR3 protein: ASSPHRGLTYEQY

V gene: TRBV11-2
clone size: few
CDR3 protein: ASSLESSGRFNEQF

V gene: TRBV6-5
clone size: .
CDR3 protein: ASSYAGRGGNTIY

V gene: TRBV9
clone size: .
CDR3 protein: ASSAQGVKNIQY

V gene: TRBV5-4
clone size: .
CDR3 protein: ASSLGQAQNNEQF

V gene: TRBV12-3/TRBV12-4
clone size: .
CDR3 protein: ASSSSSVREQF

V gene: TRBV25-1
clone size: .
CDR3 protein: ASSYSAGGAIYEQY

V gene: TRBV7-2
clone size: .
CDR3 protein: ASSLGSGRATGELF

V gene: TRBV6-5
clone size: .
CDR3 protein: ASTPGVNTGELF

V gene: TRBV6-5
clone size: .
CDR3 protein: ASSLDWQLRGTQY

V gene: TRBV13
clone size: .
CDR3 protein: ASSLGQGENSQY

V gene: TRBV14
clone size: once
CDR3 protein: ASSQEEKAGGTPDTQY

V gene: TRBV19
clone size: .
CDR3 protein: ASSPRVETEQY

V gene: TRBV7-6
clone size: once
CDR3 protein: ASSFGGNTEAF

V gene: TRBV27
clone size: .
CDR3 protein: ASSLEATLANYGYT

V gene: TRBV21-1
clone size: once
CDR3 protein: ASYAKTPGANEKLF

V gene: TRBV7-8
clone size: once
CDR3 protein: ASSLEPATYGYT

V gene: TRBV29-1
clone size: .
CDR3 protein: SGSGHLNTEAF

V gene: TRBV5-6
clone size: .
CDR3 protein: ASSLGGRGTGELF

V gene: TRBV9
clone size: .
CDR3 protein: ASSEQPGFTGELF

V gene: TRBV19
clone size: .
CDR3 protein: ASSISGSTGQSYGYT

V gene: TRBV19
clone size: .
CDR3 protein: ATSGDRVVSPLH

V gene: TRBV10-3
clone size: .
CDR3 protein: AIKAVGDTEAF

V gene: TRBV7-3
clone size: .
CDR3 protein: ASRRGRGPNTEAF

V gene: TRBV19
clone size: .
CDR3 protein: ASSIATSGSLYEQY

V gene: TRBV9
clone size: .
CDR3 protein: ASSEAGNTEAF

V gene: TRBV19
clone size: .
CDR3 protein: ASSITGMGNTEAF

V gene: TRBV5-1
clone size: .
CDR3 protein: ASSPTGARNQPQH

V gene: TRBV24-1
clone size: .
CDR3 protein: ATSDGQGPYGYT

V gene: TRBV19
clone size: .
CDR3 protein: ASSTGSNTEAF